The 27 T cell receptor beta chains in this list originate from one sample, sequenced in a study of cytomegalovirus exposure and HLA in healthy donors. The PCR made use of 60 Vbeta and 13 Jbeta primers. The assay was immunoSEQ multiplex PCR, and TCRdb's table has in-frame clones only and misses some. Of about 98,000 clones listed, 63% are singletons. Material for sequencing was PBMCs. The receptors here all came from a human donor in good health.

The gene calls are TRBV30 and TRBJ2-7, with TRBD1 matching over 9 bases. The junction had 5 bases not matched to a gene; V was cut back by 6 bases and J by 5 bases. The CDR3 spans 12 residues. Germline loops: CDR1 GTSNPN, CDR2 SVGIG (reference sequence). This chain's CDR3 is CACGQGSHEQYF. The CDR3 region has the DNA TGTGCCTGTGGACAGGGGTCCCACGAGCAGTACTTC.

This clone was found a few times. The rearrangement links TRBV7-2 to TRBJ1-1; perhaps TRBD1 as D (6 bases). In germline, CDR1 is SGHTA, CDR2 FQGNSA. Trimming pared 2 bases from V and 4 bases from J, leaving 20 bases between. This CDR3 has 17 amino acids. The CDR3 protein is CASSLKGLTPRGTEAFF. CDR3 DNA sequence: TGTGCCAGCAGCTTAAAGGGCCTCACCCCCAGGGGCACTGAAGCTTTCTTT. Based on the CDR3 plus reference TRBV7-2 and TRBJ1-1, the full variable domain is GAGVSQSPSNKVTEKGKDVELRCDPISGHTALYWYRQSLGQGLEFLIYFQGNSAPDKSGLPSDRFSAERTGGSVSTLTIQRTQQEDSAVYLCASSLKGLTPRGTEAFFGQGTRLTVV.

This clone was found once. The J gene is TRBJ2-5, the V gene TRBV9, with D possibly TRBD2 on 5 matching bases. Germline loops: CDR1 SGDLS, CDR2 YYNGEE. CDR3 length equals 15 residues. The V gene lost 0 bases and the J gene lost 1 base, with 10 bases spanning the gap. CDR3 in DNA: TGTGCCAGCAGCGTAGGCAACGGGGTCCAAGAGACCCAGTACTTC. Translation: CASSVGNGVQETQYF.

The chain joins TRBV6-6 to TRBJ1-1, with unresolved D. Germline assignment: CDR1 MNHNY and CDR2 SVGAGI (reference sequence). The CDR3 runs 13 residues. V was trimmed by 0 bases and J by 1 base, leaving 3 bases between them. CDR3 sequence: CASSYSQNTEAFF. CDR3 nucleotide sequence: TGTGCCAGCAGTTACTCCCAGAACACTGAAGCTTTCTTT.

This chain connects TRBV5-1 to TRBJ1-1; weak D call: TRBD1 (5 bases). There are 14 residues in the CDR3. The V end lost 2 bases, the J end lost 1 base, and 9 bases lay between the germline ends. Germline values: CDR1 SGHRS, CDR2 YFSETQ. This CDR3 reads CASSFSQGNTEAFF. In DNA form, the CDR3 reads TGCGCCAGCAGCTTTTCGCAGGGGAACACTGAAGCTTTCTTT. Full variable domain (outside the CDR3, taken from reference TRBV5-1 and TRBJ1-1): KAGVTQTPRYLIKTRGQQVTLSCSPISGHRSVSWYQQTPGQGLQFLFEYFSETQRNKGNFPGRFSGRQFSNSRSEMNVSTLELGDSALYLCASSFSQGNTEAFFGQGTRLTVV.

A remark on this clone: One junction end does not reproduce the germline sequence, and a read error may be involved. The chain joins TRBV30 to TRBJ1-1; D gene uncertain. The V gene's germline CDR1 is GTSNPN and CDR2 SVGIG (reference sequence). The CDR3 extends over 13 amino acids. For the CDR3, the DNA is TGTACCTGGAGTGTACAGAAGAACACTGAAGCTTTCTTT. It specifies CTWSVQKNTEAFF.

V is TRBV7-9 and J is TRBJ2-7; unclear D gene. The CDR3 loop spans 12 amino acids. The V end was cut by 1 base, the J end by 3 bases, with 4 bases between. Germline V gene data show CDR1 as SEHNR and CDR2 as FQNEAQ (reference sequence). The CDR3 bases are TGTGCCAGCAGCTTAGGCTACTACGAGCAGTACTTC. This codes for CASSLGYYEQYF.

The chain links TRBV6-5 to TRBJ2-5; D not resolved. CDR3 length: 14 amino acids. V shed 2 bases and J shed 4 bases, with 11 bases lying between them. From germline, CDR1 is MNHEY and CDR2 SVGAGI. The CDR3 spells CASSYTGGGETQYF. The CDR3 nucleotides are TGTGCCAGCAGTTACACGGGTGGTGGAGAGACCCAGTACTTC.

The CDR3 DNA reads as TGCGCCAGCAGCTCGTCCGGGACTAGCGGGAGGGAAGCCTACAATGAGCAGTTCTTC. Its translation: CASSSSGTSGREAYNEQFF. This sequence joins TRBV5-1 and TRBJ2-1; 16 positions agree with TRBD2. This CDR3 has 19 residues. J was trimmed by 2 bases and V by 3 bases; bases with no gene match: 8. CDR1 SGHRS and CDR2 YFSETQ come from the germline V gene.

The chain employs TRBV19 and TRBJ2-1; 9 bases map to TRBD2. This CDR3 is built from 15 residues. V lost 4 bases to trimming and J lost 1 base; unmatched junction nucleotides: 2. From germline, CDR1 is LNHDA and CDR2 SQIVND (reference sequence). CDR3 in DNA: TGTGCCAGTAGTACGACTAGCGGTTCCTACAATGAGCAGTTCTTC. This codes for CASSTTSGSYNEQFF.

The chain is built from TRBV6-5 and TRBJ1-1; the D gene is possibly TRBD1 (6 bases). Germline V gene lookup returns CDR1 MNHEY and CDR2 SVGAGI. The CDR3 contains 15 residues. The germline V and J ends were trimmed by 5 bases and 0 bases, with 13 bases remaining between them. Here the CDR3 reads CASSVYGTMNTEAFF. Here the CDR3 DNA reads TGTGCCAGCAGTGTCTATGGGACAATGAACACTGAAGCTTTCTTT.

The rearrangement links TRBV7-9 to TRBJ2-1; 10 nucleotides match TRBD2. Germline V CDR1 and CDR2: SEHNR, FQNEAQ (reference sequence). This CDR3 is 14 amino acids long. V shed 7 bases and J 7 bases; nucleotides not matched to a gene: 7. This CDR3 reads CASNLAGAGNEQFF. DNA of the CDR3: TGTGCCAGCAATCTAGCGGGAGCTGGAAATGAGCAGTTCTTC.

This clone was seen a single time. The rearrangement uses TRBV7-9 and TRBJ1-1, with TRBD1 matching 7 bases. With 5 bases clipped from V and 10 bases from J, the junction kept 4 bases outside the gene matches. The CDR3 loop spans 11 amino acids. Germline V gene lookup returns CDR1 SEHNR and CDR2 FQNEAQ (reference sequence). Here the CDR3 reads CASSPRQGAFF. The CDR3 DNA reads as TGTGCCAGCAGCCCAAGACAGGGAGCTTTCTTT.

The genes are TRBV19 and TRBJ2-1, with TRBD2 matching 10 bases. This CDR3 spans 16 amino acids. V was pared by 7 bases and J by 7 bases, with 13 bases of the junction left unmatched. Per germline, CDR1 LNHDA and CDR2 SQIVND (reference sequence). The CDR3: CASTPWPSGSGNEQFF. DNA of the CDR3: TGTGCCAGTACTCCTTGGCCTAGCGGGAGTGGGAATGAGCAGTTCTTC.

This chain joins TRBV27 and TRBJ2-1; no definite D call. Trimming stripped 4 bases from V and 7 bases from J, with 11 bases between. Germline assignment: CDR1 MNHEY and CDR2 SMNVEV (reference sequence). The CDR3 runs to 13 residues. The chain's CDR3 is CASSSTTLNEQFF. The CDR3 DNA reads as TGTGCCAGCAGTTCGACGACTCTGAATGAGCAGTTCTTC.

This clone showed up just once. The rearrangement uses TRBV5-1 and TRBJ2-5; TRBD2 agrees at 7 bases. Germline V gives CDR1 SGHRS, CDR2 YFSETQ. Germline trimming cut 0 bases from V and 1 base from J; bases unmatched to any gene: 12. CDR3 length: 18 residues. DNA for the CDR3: TGCGCCAGCAGCTTGGATGGGGGGGGACCCAAGGCCCAAGAGACCCAGTACTTC. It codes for CASSLDGGGPKAQETQYF.

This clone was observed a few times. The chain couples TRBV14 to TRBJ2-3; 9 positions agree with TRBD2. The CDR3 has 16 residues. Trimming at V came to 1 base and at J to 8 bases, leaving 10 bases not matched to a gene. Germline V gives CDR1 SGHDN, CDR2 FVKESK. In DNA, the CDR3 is TGTGCCAGCAGCCAAGGCTTAGCGGGAGCCGGGAGTACGCAGTATTTT. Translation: CASSQGLAGAGSTQYF.

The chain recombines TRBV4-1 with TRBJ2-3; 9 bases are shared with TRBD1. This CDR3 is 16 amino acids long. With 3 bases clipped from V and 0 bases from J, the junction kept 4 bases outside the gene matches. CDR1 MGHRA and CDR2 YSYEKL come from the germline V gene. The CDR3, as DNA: TGCGCCAGCAGCCAGGCCGGGACAGGGAGCACAGATACGCAGTATTTT. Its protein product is CASSQAGTGSTDTQYF.

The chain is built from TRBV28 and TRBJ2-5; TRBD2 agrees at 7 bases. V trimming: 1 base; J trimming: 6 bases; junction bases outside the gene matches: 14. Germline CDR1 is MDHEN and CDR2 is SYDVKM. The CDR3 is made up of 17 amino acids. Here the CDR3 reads CASSLYAGAASGKTQYF. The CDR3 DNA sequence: TGTGCCAGCAGTTTATATGCGGGAGCGGCGTCTGGTAAGACCCAGTACTTC.

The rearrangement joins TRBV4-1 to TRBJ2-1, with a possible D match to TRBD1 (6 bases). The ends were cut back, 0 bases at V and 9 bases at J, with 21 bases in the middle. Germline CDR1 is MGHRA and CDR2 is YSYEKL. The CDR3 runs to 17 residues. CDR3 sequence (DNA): TGCGCCAGCAGCCAAGATAGTGGTCGGCAGTTAGGGGGTGAGCAGTTCTTC. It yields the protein CASSQDSGRQLGGEQFF.

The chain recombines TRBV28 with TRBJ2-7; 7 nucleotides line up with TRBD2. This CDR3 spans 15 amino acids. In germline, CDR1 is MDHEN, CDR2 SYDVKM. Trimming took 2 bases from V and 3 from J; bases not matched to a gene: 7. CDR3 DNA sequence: TGTGCCAGCAGTTTAGCCGGGGAGGGCGGCTACGAGCAGTACTTC. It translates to CASSLAGEGGYEQYF.

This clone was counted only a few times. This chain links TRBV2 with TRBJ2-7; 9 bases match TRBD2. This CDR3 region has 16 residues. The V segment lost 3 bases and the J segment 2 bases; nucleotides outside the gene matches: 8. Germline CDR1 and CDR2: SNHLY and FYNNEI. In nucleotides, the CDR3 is TGTGCCAGCAGTGATGTATCTAGCGGGAACCCCTACGAGCAGTACTTC. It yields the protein CASSDVSSGNPYEQYF. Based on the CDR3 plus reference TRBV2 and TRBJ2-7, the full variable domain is EPEVTQTPSHQVTQMGQEVILRCVPISNHLYFYWYRQILGQKVEFLVSFYNNEISEKSEIFDDQFSVERPDGSNFTLKIRSTKLEDSAMYFCASSDVSSGNPYEQYFGPGTRLTVT.

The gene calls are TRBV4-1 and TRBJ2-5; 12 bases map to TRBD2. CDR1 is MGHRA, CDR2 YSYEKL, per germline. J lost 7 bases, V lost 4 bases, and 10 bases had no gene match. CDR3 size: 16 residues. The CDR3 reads CASSPHSSGRGGTQYF. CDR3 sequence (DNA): TGCGCCAGCAGCCCTCATTCTAGCGGGAGGGGGGGGACCCAGTACTTC.

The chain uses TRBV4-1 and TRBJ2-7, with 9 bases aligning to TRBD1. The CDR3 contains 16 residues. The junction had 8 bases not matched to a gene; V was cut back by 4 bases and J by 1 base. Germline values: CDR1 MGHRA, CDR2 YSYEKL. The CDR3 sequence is CASSRGTGSLSYEQYF. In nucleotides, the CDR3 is TGCGCCAGCAGCCGCGGGACAGGGAGCCTATCCTACGAGCAGTACTTC.

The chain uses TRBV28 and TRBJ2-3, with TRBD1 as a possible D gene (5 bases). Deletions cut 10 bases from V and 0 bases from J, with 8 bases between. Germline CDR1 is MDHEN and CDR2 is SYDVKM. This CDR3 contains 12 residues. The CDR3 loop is CATGASTDTQYF. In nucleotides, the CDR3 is TGTGCCACTGGGGCTAGCACAGATACGCAGTATTTT.

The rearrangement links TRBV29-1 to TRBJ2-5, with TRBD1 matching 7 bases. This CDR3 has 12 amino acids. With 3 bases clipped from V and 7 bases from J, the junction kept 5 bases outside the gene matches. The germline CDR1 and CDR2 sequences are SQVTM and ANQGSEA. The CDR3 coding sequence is TGCAGCGTTGATGGGACAGATCCGACCCAGTACTTC. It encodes CSVDGTDPTQYF.

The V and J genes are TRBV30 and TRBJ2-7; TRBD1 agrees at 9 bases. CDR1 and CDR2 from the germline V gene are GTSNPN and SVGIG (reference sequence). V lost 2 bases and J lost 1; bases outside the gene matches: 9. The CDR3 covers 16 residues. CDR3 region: CAWSPPGQGKSYEQYF. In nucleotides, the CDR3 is TGTGCCTGGAGTCCACCGGGACAGGGAAAATCCTACGAGCAGTACTTC.